This passage covers 9 T cell receptor beta chains from one sample sequenced in a study of cytomegalovirus exposure and HLA in healthy donors. PCR amplification relied on 60 Vbeta primers (plus 13 Jbeta primers). This table comes from immunoSEQ multiplex PCR, and its TCRdb copy is limited to in-frame clones, with some not included. The data contain roughly 180,000 clones, around 75% of them singletons. Sequencing was carried out using PBMCs. The source is a female donor in good health and CMV-seronegative.

The chain employs TRBV4-3 and TRBJ2-1; the D gene is possibly TRBD2 (6 bases). This CDR3 is 14 amino acids long. V dropped 3 bases and J dropped 5 bases, with 11 bases sitting between them. Germline CDR1 and CDR2: LGHNA and YSLEER. CDR3 coding DNA: TGCGCCAGCAGCCAGAATTCGGGGGACAATGAGCAGTTCTTC. Residues: CASSQNSGDNEQFF.

This sequence joins TRBV7-9 and TRBJ2-3; 9 bases are a match to TRBD1. CDR1 is SEHNR and CDR2 is FQNEAQ in the germline V gene (reference sequence). The CDR3 is 15 amino acids. The V segment lost 5 bases and the J segment 1 base; nucleotides outside the gene matches: 4. CDR3 loop: CASSRWDRGTDTQYF. For the CDR3, the DNA is TGTGCCAGCAGCCGCTGGGACAGGGGCACAGATACGCAGTATTTT.

This clone was recorded only once. V is TRBV30 and J is TRBJ2-3; D perhaps matches TRBD1 (5 bases). In germline, CDR1 is GTSNPN, CDR2 SVGIG (reference sequence). V was pared by 1 base and J by 4 bases, with 18 bases between. The CDR3 is made up of 16 amino acids. CDR3: CAWSEGDNKGSDTQYF. The CDR3 coding sequence is TGTGCCTGGAGTGAAGGGGATAACAAGGGCTCAGATACGCAGTATTTT.

Comments on this clone: Other DNA sequences in this sample translate to the same CDR3. CDR3 sequence reads: CASSAGLAYEQYF. DNA of the CDR3: TGTGCCAGTAGTGCGGGACTAGCCTACGAGCAGTACTTC. V is TRBV19 and J is TRBJ2-7; 8 bases are a match to TRBD2. The CDR3 has 13 residues. Germline CDR1 reads LNHDA; CDR2 reads SQIVND (reference sequence). V was pared by 5 bases and J by 2 bases, with 2 bases of the junction left unmatched.

The chain is built from TRBV4-1 and TRBJ1-2; no clear D gene. CDR3 length equals 14 residues. Trimming pared 0 bases from V and 4 bases from J, leaving 9 bases between. The germline CDR1 and CDR2 sequences are MGHRA and YSYEKL. The chain's CDR3 is CASSQDRGSYGYTF. DNA of the CDR3: TGCGCCAGCAGCCAAGATAGAGGGTCCTATGGCTACACCTTC.

V is TRBV7-2 and J is TRBJ2-7; maybe TRBD2 (6 bases). Germline V gene data show CDR1 as SGHTA and CDR2 as FQGNSA. Trimming pared 3 bases from V and 0 bases from J, leaving 12 bases between. CDR3 length equals 15 residues. CDR3 sequence: CASSLGGTSSYEQYF. CDR3 sequence (DNA): TGTGCCAGCAGCTTGGGCGGGACGAGCTCCTACGAGCAGTACTTC.

The V and J genes are TRBV15 and TRBJ2-5, with TRBD1 identical over 10 bases. V shed 7 bases and J 2 bases; nucleotides not matched to a gene: 7. Germline V CDR1 and CDR2: LNHNV, YYDKDF (reference sequence). CDR3 length equals 15 residues. The CDR3 here is CATTTGQGHQETQYF. CDR3 coding DNA: TGTGCCACCACCACGGGACAGGGGCATCAAGAGACCCAGTACTTC.

V usage is TRBV5-1 and J usage is TRBJ2-1; D is uncertain. The CDR3 is 15 residues long. The V end lost 0 bases, the J end lost 0 bases, and 7 bases lay between the germline ends. Germline V CDR1 and CDR2: SGHRS, YFSETQ. The CDR3 region has the DNA TGCGCCAGCAGCTTGGCTCGAGTCTCCTACAATGAGCAGTTCTTC. It translates to CASSLARVSYNEQFF.

V is TRBV7-3 and J is TRBJ1-1, with D possibly matching TRBD1 (5 bases). CDR1 and CDR2 (germline): SGHTA, FQGTGA. The CDR3 has 16 amino acids. Trimming removed 2 bases from V and 0 bases from J, with 13 bases in between. DNA for the CDR3: TGTGCCAGCAGCTTATACAGGAGCCAAGTGAACACTGAAGCTTTCTTT. Its translation: CASSLYRSQVNTEAFF.